Shown below are 27 T cell receptor beta chains from a single sample sequenced in a study of identical twins. TCRdb itself ran the 5' RACE reads through MiXCR, one entry per CDR3 protein. Altogether 650,000 to 750,000 distinct CDR3 sequences are present, roughly 20% being singletons, with the ten largest covering roughly 4.3%. The same sample was also used in a study of T cells expressing NK-cell markers.

What was sequenced was PBMCs. The source of these receptors is a woman aged 18-29 years in good health.

V usage is TRBV20-1 and J usage is TRBJ1-1, with a possible D match to TRBD1 (6 bases). Germline CDR1 reads DFQATT; CDR2 reads SNEGSKA (reference sequence). The CDR3 is 13 residues long. Trimming removed 6 bases at V and 6 bases at J, with 17 bases between. The DNA of the CDR3 is TGCAGTGCCCTGAGGGGGAATAACGCTGAAGCTTTCTTT. Protein product: CSALRGNNAEAFF.

The rearrangement joins TRBV5-1 to TRBJ2-5; D is perhaps TRBD1 (5 bases). The length of the CDR3 is 13 residues. From germline, CDR1 is SGHRS and CDR2 YFSETQ. Deletions cut 3 bases from V and 1 base from J, with 7 bases between. The CDR3 DNA reads TGCGCCAGCAGCTCGACAGCCCAAGAGACCCAGTACTTC. The encoded protein is CASSSTAQETQYF.

In its sample, this clonotype was seen a few times. The CDR3, as DNA: TGTGCCACCAGCAGAGGTCGAGGAGCGACCTACGAGCAGTACTTC. Translation gives CATSRGRGATYEQYF. J is TRBJ2-7 and V is TRBV15; D unclear. Germline assignment: CDR1 LNHNV and CDR2 YYDKDF (reference sequence). Trimming left V 1 base short and J 2 bases short, with 12 bases between. The CDR3 contains 15 residues.

This clonotype appeared a few times. The chain is built from TRBV12-3 or TRBV12-4 and TRBJ2-1; 7 nucleotides match TRBD2. The CDR3 sequence is 17 residues long. Unmatched junction bases numbered 15, after V lost 5 bases and J lost 5 bases. CDR3 in DNA: TGTGCCAGCAGTCAATCCGGGACTAATAGGGTCCACAATGAGCAGTTCTTC. Translation gives CASSQSGTNRVHNEQFF.

The chain employs TRBV6-2 or TRBV6-3 and TRBJ2-1; 8 bases agree with TRBD2. This CDR3 comprises 19 residues. Trimming cost V 8 bases and J 9 bases; bases outside gene matches: 27. Germline lookup yields CDR1 MNHEY and CDR2 SVGEGT. The CDR3 spells CASRITDLGPGLESAEQFF. For the CDR3, the DNA is TGTGCCAGCCGAATCACAGATCTGGGCCCGGGACTAGAATCTGCTGAGCAGTTCTTC.

V and J are TRBV29-1 and TRBJ2-5, with D perhaps matching TRBD1 (6 bases). The germline V and J ends were trimmed by 3 bases and 4 bases, with 21 bases remaining between them. This CDR3 has 16 amino acids. Germline CDR1 SQVTM, CDR2 ANQGSEA. The CDR3, as DNA: TGCAGCGTTGACCTCGTGACAGGTCGGGGAAGAGAGACCCAGTACTTC. Translated: CSVDLVTGRGRETQYF.

There are a few counts of this clonotype. The rearrangement uses TRBV5-6 and TRBJ2-1; D gene ambiguous. V gave up 4 bases and J gave up 7 bases, with 12 bases separating them. CDR3 length: 13 amino acids. Germline-derived CDR1 and CDR2 are SGHDT and YYEEEE. The CDR3 DNA follows: TGTGCCAGCAGCATCCTCACCCAAAATGAGCAGTTCTTC. Protein sequence: CASSILTQNEQFF.

This clonotype showed up just a few times. The V call is TRBV6-1, the J call TRBJ2-7; TRBD1 matches at 12 bases. CDR1 and CDR2 (germline): MNHNS, SASEGT. This CDR3 has 16 amino acids. V dropped 6 bases and J dropped 5; count of bases not matched to a gene: 11. In nucleotides, the CDR3 is TGTGCCAGCAGCAGAATACCGGGACAGGGGGCCCACGAGCAGTACTTC. Amino acids: CASSRIPGQGAHEQYF.

There are a few counts of this clonotype. This chain connects TRBV20-1 to TRBJ1-2; 8 positions agree with TRBD1. Trimming at V came to 5 bases and at J to 7 bases, leaving 3 bases not matched to a gene. This CDR3 is built from 11 residues. Germline values: CDR1 DFQATT, CDR2 SNEGSKA (reference sequence). This CDR3 is CSAYTGGGYTF. The CDR3, as DNA: TGCAGTGCTTACACAGGGGGTGGCTACACCTTC.

This chain uses TRBV27 with TRBJ2-1, with D hard to call. The germline CDR1 and CDR2 sequences are MNHEY and SMNVEV (reference sequence). Trimming took 10 bases from V and 1 from J, leaving 20 bases between them. The CDR3 is 16 residues long. CDR3 amino acids: CATKNGGAWSYNEQFF. DNA of the CDR3: TGTGCCACCAAAAATGGCGGTGCCTGGTCCTACAATGAGCAGTTCTTC.

V and J are TRBV6-1 and TRBJ2-4, with a weak D call TRBD2 (6 bases). Per germline, CDR1 MNHNS and CDR2 SASEGT. The V end lost 6 bases, the J end lost 0 bases, and 18 bases lay between the germline ends. The CDR3 length is 17 residues. This CDR3 is CASRGASAGQAKNIQYF. CDR3 coding DNA: TGTGCCAGCAGGGGAGCTTCAGCGGGCCAAGCCAAAAACATTCAGTACTTC.

The chain carries TRBV20-1 and TRBJ2-2; no clear D. Germline V gene data show CDR1 as DFQATT and CDR2 as SNEGSKA (reference sequence). Trimming stripped 1 base from V and 4 bases from J, with 7 bases between. The CDR3 runs to 13 residues. The CDR3 sequence is CSARVASTGELFF. CDR3 in DNA: TGCAGTGCTAGAGTGGCTAGCACCGGGGAGCTGTTTTTT.

This clonotype was observed at least ten times. The J gene is TRBJ2-7, the V gene TRBV11-3; D remains ambiguous. The CDR3 has 12 amino acids. The V and J ends lost 3 bases and 5 bases respectively, with 8 bases between them. Germline V CDR1 and CDR2: SGHNT, YENEEA. The CDR3 reads CASSFPANEQYF. For the CDR3, the DNA is TGTGCCAGCAGCTTTCCGGCGAACGAGCAGTACTTC.

The chain joins TRBV29-1 to TRBJ2-5; maybe TRBD1 (5 bases). V was pared by 3 bases and J by 4 bases, with 6 bases between. Germline CDR1 reads SQVTM; CDR2 reads ANQGSEA. CDR3 length: 11 residues. The CDR3 DNA reads TGCAGCGTTGACCAGGGAGAGACCCAGTACTTC. The encoded protein is CSVDQGETQYF.

The V gene is TRBV4-2, the J gene TRBJ1-1; 9 nucleotides line up with TRBD1. The CDR3 length is 17 residues. With 0 bases clipped from V and 5 bases from J, the junction kept 10 bases outside the gene matches. CDR1 and CDR2 (germline): LGHNA, YNFKEQ. CDR3 amino acids: CASSQESAHRGQTEAFF. CDR3 DNA sequence: TGTGCCAGCAGCCAAGAGTCTGCGCACAGGGGGCAGACTGAAGCTTTCTTT.

The chain has TRBV9 and TRBJ1-2, with TRBD1 as a possible D gene (5 bases). The V end was cut by 4 bases, the J end by 3 bases, with 13 bases between. CDR3 length: 14 residues. The germline V gene has CDR1 SGDLS and CDR2 YYNGEE. The CDR3, as DNA: TGTGCCAGCAGCACCCGACAGCTAGACTATGGCTACACCTTC. It yields the protein CASSTRQLDYGYTF.

This clonotype was counted a few times. V is TRBV6-1 and J is TRBJ2-1, with 13 bases that match TRBD2. The V gene end was trimmed by 7 bases and the J gene end by 7 bases; junction bases not matched to a gene: 10. CDR1 and CDR2 (germline): MNHNS, SASEGT. The CDR3 runs to 16 residues. CDR3 coding DNA: TGTGCCAGCAATCCACTAGCGGGAGGGCCTAGGAATGAGCAGTTCTTC. Its protein is CASNPLAGGPRNEQFF.

The table lists this clonotype with a few counts. The chain joins TRBV12-3 or TRBV12-4 to TRBJ2-3; D is perhaps TRBD2 (6 bases). This CDR3 has 15 amino acids. Trimming cost V 6 bases and J 5 bases, with 18 bases left between them. DNA for the CDR3: TGTGCCAGCAGGACGACTTCACGGGAGATAGATACGCAGTATTTT. Translating it yields CASRTTSREIDTQYF.

The sample holds a few counts of this clonotype. The V call is TRBV6-5, the J call TRBJ2-7; 10 bases map to TRBD1. The CDR3 contains 16 residues. The trim removed 4 bases at V and 2 bases at J, leaving 8 bases unmatched. Germline V gives CDR1 MNHEY, CDR2 SVGAGI. As DNA, the CDR3 is TGTGCCAGCAGTTCAGCCGGGACAGGGGTCACCTACGAGCAGTACTTC. Translation: CASSSAGTGVTYEQYF.

This clonotype showed up just a few times. The CDR3 loop reads CASSQETGLNTEAFF. Here the CDR3 DNA reads TGTGCCAGCAGCCAAGAGACAGGGCTGAACACTGAAGCTTTCTTT. The chain has TRBV3-1 and TRBJ1-1; 7 bases agree with TRBD1. The junction had 1 base not matched to a gene; V was cut back by 0 bases and J by 0 bases. The germline gives CDR1 LGHDT, CDR2 YNNKEL (reference sequence). The CDR3 runs 15 residues.

The chain is built from TRBV20-1 and TRBJ1-5; 7 nucleotides agree with TRBD1. The germline CDR1 and CDR2 sequences are DFQATT and SNEGSKA (reference sequence). Germline trimming cut 5 bases from V and 0 bases from J; bases unmatched to any gene: 4. CDR3 size: 14 residues. The CDR3 bases are TGCAGTGCTCTGCAGGGGGGTAGCAATCAGCCCCAGCATTTT. Its protein is CSALQGGSNQPQHF.

In this sample, this clonotype turned up a few times. This chain links TRBV6-5 with TRBJ1-1, with TRBD1 as a possible D gene (5 bases). The CDR3 length is 11 residues. Deletions cut 7 bases from V and 10 bases from J, with 13 bases between. Germline CDR1 is MNHEY and CDR2 is SVGAGI. The CDR3 here is CASTSGGRAFF. The CDR3 DNA reads as TGTGCCAGCACCTCCGGGGGGAGAGCTTTCTTT.

The V call is TRBV12-3 or TRBV12-4, the J call TRBJ2-5; a weak D match, TRBD1 (6 bases). V dropped 6 bases and J dropped 0 bases, with 11 bases sitting between them. The CDR3 runs to 14 residues. The CDR3 spells CASRLDRYQETQYF. CDR3 bases: TGTGCCAGCAGACTTGACAGGTACCAAGAGACCCAGTACTTC.

This clonotype was observed a handful of times. The rearrangement uses TRBV12-3 or TRBV12-4 and TRBJ1-5, with TRBD1 matching 11 bases. V was clipped by 4 bases and J by 3 bases; unmatched bases: 8. The CDR3 is 17 residues long. CDR3 residues: CASSSGQGAGVNQPQHF. As DNA, the CDR3 is TGTGCCAGCAGTTCCGGACAGGGGGCGGGGGTCAATCAGCCCCAGCATTTT.

The V gene is TRBV18, the J gene TRBJ2-5; D possibly corresponds to TRBD2 (5 bases). Trimming took 6 bases from V and 2 from J, leaving 13 bases between them. This CDR3 has 14 amino acids. Germline CDR1 is KGHSH and CDR2 is LQKENI. CDR3 amino acids: CASSGPGLQETQYF. In DNA form, the CDR3 reads TGTGCCAGCTCTGGACCGGGGTTGCAAGAGACCCAGTACTTC.

V usage is TRBV5-1 and J usage is TRBJ2-1; D uncertain. CDR3 length equals 14 residues. Deletions cut 7 bases from V and 10 bases from J, with 21 bases between. Germline V gene sequence: CDR1 SGHRS, CDR2 YFSETQ. For the CDR3, the DNA is TGCGCCAGCCGCCCTGGGGTGGGTAAGGGAGAGCAGTTCTTC. Its translation is CASRPGVGKGEQFF.

CDR3 amino acids: CSAPKTSGSRNGELFF. DNA of the CDR3: TGCAGTGCTCCAAAGACTAGCGGGAGTAGGAACGGGGAGCTGTTTTTT. V gene TRBV20-1 combines with J gene TRBJ2-2, with TRBD2 matching 12 bases. The CDR3 consists of 16 residues. J gave up 7 bases and V 5 bases, and 11 bases lay outside the gene matches. Germline V gene sequence: CDR1 DFQATT, CDR2 SNEGSKA (reference sequence).